This entry features one TCR beta chain sequence. Antigen: not known. The study ran its PCR with 60 Vbeta and 13 Jbeta primers. Clones were sequenced by immunoSEQ multiplex PCR, and TCRdb holds only the in-frame ones, with some missing. The sample holds 75,000 to 95,000 clones, roughly 80% seen once. Per germline, CDR1 MGHDK and CDR2 SYGVNS. This CDR3 contains 15 residues. V was cut by 3 bases and J by 7 bases, with 16 bases left in between. This record comes from a study of cytomegalovirus exposure and HLA in healthy donors. General observations from the study: Among immune exposure information, only CMV serostatus was available. In vitro checks showed that a few CMV-associated chains really do target CMV antigens. V- and J-gene trimming of TCR beta was linked (in a later analysis) to a missense DCLRE1C variant.

Material for sequencing was PBMCs. The sequence came from a human donor in good health. The J gene is TRBJ2-1, the V gene TRBV25-1, with a possible D match to TRBD2 (6 bases). CDR3 nucleotides: TGTGCCAGCAGTGAGACTAGGACAACCCTAAATGAGCAGTTCTTC. It is translated as CASSETRTTLNEQFF.